A selection of T cell receptor beta chains follows, all from one sample in a study of blood T cell repertoires in COVID-19. TCRdb's table, derived via immunoSEQ multiplex PCR, lists solely in-frame clones and lacks some. This sample has about 320,000 clones; 70% to 90% occur once, and the top ten carry around 7.2%. Sequenced input: peripheral blood. The receptors come from a human donor in a cohort sampled during active COVID-19. Each CDR3 is given with its conserved first and last residue. Each record gives: clone size, D gene, J gene, V gene, CDR3 length, CDR3 protein, CDR3 DNA. The D gene is left open where the match is weak. Clone sizes are given selectively: once, few, many, or a class where the clone is expanded.

>NA|NA|TRBJ1-1|TRBV7-9|16
CASSLNPGTRNTEAFF
TGTGCCAGCAGCTTAAATCCTGGGACAAGGAACACTGAAGCTTTCTTT
>NA|TRBD2|TRBJ2-1|TRBV10-1|16
CASSQTGTSQGHEQFF
TGCGCCAGCAGTCAAACCGGGACTAGCCAAGGTCATGAGCAGTTCTTC
>once|NA|TRBJ2-2|TRBV20-1|11
CSALRVGELFF
TGCAGTGCCCTCCGGGTCGGGGAGCTGTTTTTT
>NA|NA|TRBJ1-5|TRBV19|15
CASSIGRYSNQPQHF
TGTGCCAGTAGTATAGGGCGGTATAGCAATCAGCCCCAGCATTTT
>NA|NA|TRBJ2-4|TRBV7-9|18
CASSPPPGHKDSHQIQYF
TGTGCCAGCAGTCCTCCACCGGGACACAAAGACAGTCATCAAATTCAGTACTTC
>few|NA|TRBJ1-2|TRBV14|17
CASSQERTALGVYGYTF
TGTGCCAGCAGCCAAGAGCGAACAGCACTCGGGGTCTATGGCTACACCTTC
>NA|NA|TRBJ2-7|TRBV7-3|17
CASSPSPISRGDHEQYF
TGTGCCAGCAGCCCCTCCCCCATTAGTCGCGGGGATCACGAGCAGTACTTC
>few|NA|TRBJ1-1|TRBV3-1/TRBV3-2|13
CASSPPTYGEAFF
TGTGCCAGCAGCCCACCGACATACGGTGAAGCTTTCTTT
>few|TRBD1|TRBJ1-2|TRBV6-4|11
CATRQGDGYTF
TGTGCCACCAGACAGGGGGATGGCTACACCTTC
>NA|NA|TRBJ2-5|TRBV2|11
CASSYQETQYF
TGTGCCAGCAGTTATCAAGAGACCCAGTACTTC
>NA|TRBD2|TRBJ2-3|TRBV5-8|18
CASSSPGGWGEITDTQYF
TGTGCCAGCAGCTCCCCGGGGGGATGGGGGGAAATCACAGATACGCAGTATTTT
>NA|TRBD1|TRBJ2-2|TRBV5-1|17
CASSPTNVQGANGELFF
TGCGCCAGCAGCCCGACGAACGTACAGGGGGCTAACGGGGAGCTGTTTTTT
>NA|NA|TRBJ1-2|TRBV29-1|12
CSVIRDINGYTF
TGCAGCGTTATCCGGGACATCAATGGCTACACCTTC
>few|NA|TRBJ1-6|TRBV6-1|15
CAFGSKNFINSPLHF
TGTGCCTTCGGGAGTAAAAACTTTATAAATTCACCCCTCCACTTT
>NA|NA|TRBJ1-2|TRBV12-3/TRBV12-4|13
CASRPRPGYGYTF
TGTGCCAGCAGGCCACGTCCGGGGTATGGCTACACCTTC